This TCR beta chain was obtained from a study of tumor-infiltrating lymphocytes in primary liver carcinoma. Study-level information: Surgical resection was the treatment these patients received for primary liver carcinoma. Study-wide findings and caveats: Since the samples were bulk and unsorted, the CD4+ and CD8+ repertoires were not compared. Tumor top-250-clone fraction significantly exceeded that of blood (p = 0.039).

From about 490 ng of total RNA, TCR beta-specific cDNA was reverse-transcribed using a constant-region primer. Three nested multiplex PCR rounds of slightly modified ARM-PCR generated TCR beta libraries. TCRdb re-derived calls from the multiplex PCR reads in MiXCR, one entry per CDR3 protein. In the table there are 300,000 to 350,000 distinct CDR3 sequences, about 61% of which are singletons. As concerns this clonotype: Its antigen is currently unknown.

Blood RNA originated from unsorted whole blood, with germline DNA additionally extracted. Infection with HBV was chronic in patients; they were treatment-naive. This clonotype was sampled from a man aged 40-55 years with primary liver carcinoma and hepatitis B virus infection. The sequenced sample consisted of peripheral blood.

The CDR3 bases are TGTGCCAGCAGCTTACAGGGGGACAACTATGGCTACACCTTC. It specifies CASSLQGDNYGYTF. This rearrangement joins TRBV11-2 to TRBJ1-2; 7 bases fit TRBD1. CDR1 and CDR2 (germline): SGHAT, FQNNGV. This CDR3 comprises 14 residues. V shed 2 bases and J 2 bases; nucleotides not matched to a gene: 2.